This T cell receptor beta chain was profiled in a study of cytotoxic CD8 clonotypes in ibrutinib-treated CLL (dated by TCRdb to about 2021). Looking at the study overall: The cohort had ten to twelve relapsed/refractory and around 15 treatment-naive patients; about 17 were IGHV unmutated. Partial responses were observed in roughly 24 patients and complete responses in 2; after a median follow-up of about 69 months, remission was maintained in 15 or so patients and progression was observed in around twelve. The response samples were drawn at a median of roughly twelve months into treatment, with a range of roughly 6 to 36 months. An average of about 250,000 productive templates and 94,082 productive rearrangements was obtained per sample. Longitudinal samples were available for about 30% of the roughly 86 trial participants. Cryopreserved peripheral blood mononuclear cells were obtained before treatment, at response, and at either sustained remission or disease progression. Patients were still on ibrutinib when every remission and progressive disease sample was collected. Here is what the overall study found, with its caveats: Sampling times were not matched between sustained-remission and progressing patients, and lymph node repertoires were not studied. An increase in clonality was observed at ibrutinib response, with clonality remaining stable during sustained remission and falling back toward baseline at progression. Baseline clonality was found to be higher than that of age-matched healthy donors and was strongly correlated with circulating CD8+ T-cell counts. Public clonotypes were rare and either shrank or stayed stable during treatment, and the rise in clonality at ibrutinib response reflected expansion of private clonotypes.

V drops 0 bases and J drops 2 bases, leaving 7 bases in between. CDR1 and CDR2, per the germline V gene (reference sequence), are GTSNPN and SVGIG. The CDR3, cysteine through phenylalanine, is 13 amino acids long. Of all the DNA, just the CDR3 is kept, 39 bases in frame from base 1. Explained via the paper, the time point label denotes: roughly 2 years on ibrutinib. For TCR beta library preparation, around 2.1 micrograms of genomic DNA were extracted from the cryopreserved PBMCs. Longitudinal blood samples from CLL patients receiving ibrutinib monotherapy were subjected to high-throughput TCR beta sequencing. The patients were enrolled in a single-center, open-label phase 2 trial of ibrutinib monotherapy. On a MiSeq, deep resolution sequencing aimed for a depth between 1 in 1 million and 1 in 200,000 T cells, with each clonotype covered 10x on average. The immunoSEQ hsTCRB Kit was used to generate the TCR beta libraries. Turning to the authors' computational methods: Data were analyzed with ImmunoSEQ Data Assistant and ImmunoSEQ Analyzer, with V, D and J genes assigned per IMGT definitions. Clonality was computed as one minus normalized Shannon entropy of productive rearrangement frequencies, ranging from 0 to 1. Only overrepresented clonotypes making up at least 0.05% of each patient's repertoire were included in the public clonotype analysis. More than ten repertoires from age-matched healthy donors, obtained from immuneACCESS, served as clonality controls. What TCRdb holds here is the immuneACCESS table cut down to in-frame rearrangements. Part of the clones is not present; checked against another copy, under half of the missing clones reflect an unresolved V gene, and the others are unexplained. That table supplies the V and J calls and clone size; D and trimming were determined from the DNA. The sample data list roughly 190,000 clones, and around 72% of these were observed just once. The leading ten clones occupy around 15% of the sample.

With regard to this clone: There is no known antigen for this receptor. The sample holds no much larger clone one base away, and base qualities are not on file.

The sequence is built from TRBV30 and TRBJ2-5, with the D gene uncertain. The clonotype comes from a human donor with chronic lymphocytic leukemia. Sequencing was performed on PBMCs, taken after 24 months of ibrutinib treatment. The DNA is TGTGCCTGGAGTGTACTTGTACAAGAGACCCAGTACTTC. It encodes CAWSVLVQETQYF.